This T cell receptor beta chain was recovered during a study of immune evolution from preneoplasia to lung adenocarcinoma. The assay was immunoSEQ multiplex PCR, and TCRdb's table has in-frame clones only and misses some. The sample carries around 21,000 clones, 70% to 85% recorded once. Germline V gives CDR1 KGHSH, CDR2 LQKENI. The V end was cut by 4 bases, the J end by 5 bases, with 17 bases between. The CDR3 consists of 15 residues. Sequences were obtained from FFPE invasive lung adenocarcinoma tissue. The sequence was collected from a person in their sixties with lung adenocarcinoma. The chain recombines TRBV18 with TRBJ2-5; the D gene is possibly TRBD2 (5 bases). CDR3 sequence: CASSRWTEDKETQYF. DNA of the CDR3: TGTGCCAGCTCACGATGGACTGAGGATAAGGAGACCCAGTACTTC.